The rows below give T cell receptor beta chains drawn from one sample of a study of shared clonotypes between healthy human individuals. TCRdb's table, derived via immunoSEQ multiplex PCR, lists solely in-frame clones and lacks some. The data hold some 2 million clones, with 85% to 95% observed a single time. Sequencing was performed on naive CD8+ T cells sorted from blood. The receptor set was obtained from a young man in good health. The CDR3 runs from the conserved cysteine through the conserved F or W. Each record gives: D gene, J gene, V gene, clone size, CDR3 protein, CDR3 DNA. The D gene is left open where the match is weak. A clone size is listed for some rows: how often the clone was seen (once, few, many), or a class if it is expanded.

d_call: .; j_call: TRBJ1-1; v_call: TRBV7-6; clone_size: once; cdr3_aa: CASSLGYGTPNTEAFF; cdr3_nt: TGTGCCAGCAGCTTAGGGTATGGGACACCGAACACTGAAGCTTTCTTT
d_call: TRBD1; j_call: TRBJ1-2; v_call: TRBV6-6; clone_size: .; cdr3_aa: CASSTLDRGLSYGYTF; cdr3_nt: TGTGCCAGCAGTACCCTCGACAGGGGGCTTAGCTATGGCTACACCTTC
d_call: TRBD1; j_call: TRBJ2-7; v_call: TRBV10-2; clone_size: .; cdr3_aa: CASSESIGQGSEQYF; cdr3_nt: TGCGCCAGCAGTGAGTCGATAGGACAGGGGAGTGAGCAGTACTTC
d_call: .; j_call: TRBJ2-5; v_call: TRBV7-3; clone_size: .; cdr3_aa: CASSLTWGETQYF; cdr3_nt: TGTGCCAGCAGCTTAACATGGGGAGAGACCCAGTACTTC
d_call: TRBD1; j_call: TRBJ2-7; v_call: TRBV7-7; clone_size: .; cdr3_aa: CASSVSGTDYEQYF; cdr3_nt: TGTGCTAGCAGCGTCTCCGGGACAGATTACGAGCAGTACTTC
d_call: .; j_call: TRBJ1-2; v_call: TRBV4-1; clone_size: .; cdr3_aa: CASSQVGGSYGYTF; cdr3_nt: TGCGCCAGCAGCCAAGTCGGCGGGAGCTATGGCTACACCTTC
d_call: .; j_call: TRBJ1-2; v_call: TRBV9; clone_size: .; cdr3_aa: CASSVGVHYTF; cdr3_nt: TGTGCCAGCAGCGTAGGAGTCCACTACACCTTC
d_call: TRBD1; j_call: TRBJ1-2; v_call: TRBV6-4; clone_size: .; cdr3_aa: CASTLLRGHYGYTF; cdr3_nt: TGTGCCAGCACCCTACTAAGGGGGCACTATGGCTACACCTTC
d_call: .; j_call: TRBJ1-2; v_call: TRBV21-1; clone_size: .; cdr3_aa: CASSPRANLYGYTF; cdr3_nt: TGTGCCAGCAGCCCCCGGGCAAACTTATATGGCTACACCTTC
d_call: .; j_call: TRBJ2-7; v_call: TRBV27; clone_size: .; cdr3_aa: CASSLASGPRHEQYF; cdr3_nt: TGTGCCAGCAGTTTAGCCTCCGGCCCCCGACACGAGCAGTACTTC
d_call: .; j_call: TRBJ2-7; v_call: TRBV27; clone_size: .; cdr3_aa: CASSLLEGFGEQYF; cdr3_nt: TGTGCCAGCAGTTTATTAGAAGGATTCGGCGAGCAGTACTTC
d_call: .; j_call: TRBJ1-5; v_call: TRBV27; clone_size: .; cdr3_aa: CASSPDEGRGQPQHF; cdr3_nt: TGTGCCAGCAGTCCCGACGAGGGAAGGGGACAGCCCCAGCATTTT
d_call: .; j_call: TRBJ1-6; v_call: TRBV14; clone_size: once; cdr3_aa: CASSQARGGSPLHF; cdr3_nt: TGTGCCAGCAGCCAAGCAAGAGGGGGGTCACCCCTCCACTTT
d_call: .; j_call: TRBJ1-1; v_call: TRBV19; clone_size: .; cdr3_aa: CASSILPDTEAFF; cdr3_nt: TGTGCCAGTAGTATTTTACCGGACACTGAAGCTTTCTTT
d_call: .; j_call: TRBJ2-4; v_call: TRBV7-8; clone_size: .; cdr3_aa: CASSPLLGDIVAKNIQYF; cdr3_nt: TGTGCCAGCAGCCCTCTACTGGGTGACATTGTTGCCAAAAACATTCAGTACTTC
d_call: TRBD2; j_call: TRBJ2-5; v_call: TRBV29-1; clone_size: .; cdr3_aa: CSVAGGDLQETQYF; cdr3_nt: TGCAGCGTTGCCGGGGGGGATCTTCAAGAGACCCAGTACTTC
d_call: TRBD2; j_call: TRBJ2-1; v_call: TRBV7-2; clone_size: .; cdr3_aa: CASSGGGLEGRFF; cdr3_nt: TGTGCCAGCAGCGGCGGCGGACTAGAGGGACGGTTCTTC
d_call: .; j_call: TRBJ2-1; v_call: TRBV5-6; clone_size: .; cdr3_aa: CASSWGHRSYNEQFF; cdr3_nt: TGTGCCAGCAGCTGGGGACATCGGTCCTACAATGAGCAGTTCTTC
d_call: .; j_call: TRBJ2-7; v_call: TRBV7-9; clone_size: .; cdr3_aa: CASSLAGGGGASYEQYF; cdr3_nt: TGTGCCAGCAGCTTAGCCGGGGGCGGCGGTGCTTCCTACGAGCAGTACTTC
d_call: .; j_call: TRBJ2-6; v_call: TRBV7-9; clone_size: .; cdr3_aa: CASSQPRQDHSGANVLTF; cdr3_nt: TGTGCCAGCAGCCAACCTAGACAGGACCACTCTGGGGCCAACGTCCTGACTTTC
d_call: .; j_call: TRBJ1-1; v_call: TRBV5-6; clone_size: .; cdr3_aa: CASSNLGTEAFF; cdr3_nt: TGTGCCAGCAGCAATCTAGGGACTGAAGCTTTCTTT
d_call: TRBD2; j_call: TRBJ2-3; v_call: TRBV10-3; clone_size: .; cdr3_aa: CAIRIAGVTDTQYF; cdr3_nt: TGTGCCATCAGGATAGCGGGAGTGACAGATACGCAGTATTTT
d_call: .; j_call: TRBJ1-1; v_call: TRBV6-1; clone_size: .; cdr3_aa: CASRTLNTEAFF; cdr3_nt: TGTGCCAGCAGAACGTTGAACACTGAAGCTTTCTTT
d_call: .; j_call: TRBJ2-7; v_call: TRBV7-9; clone_size: .; cdr3_aa: CASSSAGPFYEQYF; cdr3_nt: TGTGCCAGCAGCTCGGCGGGACCCTTCTACGAGCAGTACTTC
d_call: .; j_call: TRBJ1-1; v_call: TRBV11-2; clone_size: .; cdr3_aa: CASSLQRATNTEAFF; cdr3_nt: TGTGCCAGCAGCCTTCAGAGGGCGACGAACACTGAAGCTTTCTTT
d_call: .; j_call: TRBJ2-5; v_call: TRBV7-9; clone_size: .; cdr3_aa: CASSLAVGAQETQYF; cdr3_nt: TGTGCCAGCAGCTTAGCAGTGGGGGCTCAAGAGACCCAGTACTTC
d_call: TRBD1; j_call: TRBJ2-5; v_call: TRBV7-9; clone_size: .; cdr3_aa: CASSVQDREVQETQYF; cdr3_nt: TGTGCCAGCAGCGTTCAGGACAGGGAGGTACAAGAGACCCAGTACTTC
d_call: .; j_call: TRBJ2-7; v_call: TRBV11-2; clone_size: .; cdr3_aa: CASSSEYSAEQYF; cdr3_nt: TGTGCCAGCAGCTCAGAGTACAGCGCCGAGCAGTACTTC
d_call: .; j_call: TRBJ2-1; v_call: TRBV11-2; clone_size: .; cdr3_aa: CASSLGRGGIYNEQFF; cdr3_nt: TGTGCCAGCAGCTTAGGCAGGGGAGGCATTTACAATGAGCAGTTCTTC
d_call: TRBD1; j_call: TRBJ1-1; v_call: TRBV7-9; clone_size: .; cdr3_aa: CASSHRPGQGVSTEAFF; cdr3_nt: TGTGCCAGCAGCCACAGACCGGGACAGGGAGTGAGCACTGAAGCTTTCTTT